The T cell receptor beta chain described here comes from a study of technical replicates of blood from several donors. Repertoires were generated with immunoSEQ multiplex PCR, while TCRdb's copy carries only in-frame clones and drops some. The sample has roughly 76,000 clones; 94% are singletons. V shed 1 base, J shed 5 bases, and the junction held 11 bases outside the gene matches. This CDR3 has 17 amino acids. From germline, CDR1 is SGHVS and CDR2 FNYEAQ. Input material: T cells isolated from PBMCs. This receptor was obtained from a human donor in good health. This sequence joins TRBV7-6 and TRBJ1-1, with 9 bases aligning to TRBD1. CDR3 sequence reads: CASSLGAIMTGGTEAFF. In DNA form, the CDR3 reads TGTGCCAGCAGCTTAGGGGCCATCATGACAGGGGGAACTGAAGCTTTCTTT.